This T cell receptor (beta chain) was documented in a study of neurological immune-mediated disorders. Notes on the study in general: Whereas HTLV-1-associated myelopathy showed the most TCR clonal expansion, multiple sclerosis showed the least, with levels below those of healthy controls. One related-CDR3 cluster, found by phylogenetic grouping, held repertoires of 18 of 34 multiple sclerosis patients and is a possible signature.

The table lists this clonotype with many counts. Its matching antigen is unknown. This CDR3 is 15 amino acids long. V lost 2 bases and J lost 4, with 14 bases in between. Germline V gene data show CDR1 as SGHTA and CDR2 as FQGNSA. The output of every sequencing run exceeded 170 million TCR-beta sequences, derived from 15-18 subjects. One entry per CDR3 protein results from TCRdb running MiXCR on the 5' RACE reads. The table records 39,000 or so distinct CDR3 sequences, 2% to 2.5% of them present only once. The chain couples TRBV7-2 to TRBJ2-5, with a weak D call TRBD1 (5 bases). Sequenced material: PBMCs. This TCR derives from a man in his thirties or forties with multiple sclerosis. As DNA, the CDR3 is TGTGCCAGCAGCTTAACCCCAGGGTCAGGAGAGACCCAGTACTTC. Translating it yields CASSLTPGSGETQYF.